Included here is one TCR beta chain sequence, with context. Its antigen remains unknown. The CDR3 has 17 amino acids. V lost 0 bases and J lost 0; bases outside the gene matches: 5. The germline V gene encodes CDR1 LGHNA and CDR2 YSLEER. Generated by immunoSEQ multiplex PCR, the TCRdb table keeps only in-frame clones and is missing some. The table shows some 95,000 clones, with around two thirds occurring only once. This sample is drawn from a study of shared clonotypes between healthy human individuals. General observations from the study: Clonotype sharing across donors was expected to vary with sequencing depth. Genetic and exposure-history diversity was limited by the few donors.

Sequenced input: memory CD8+ T cells sorted from blood. Subset noted: CD45RO+ cells pooled with CCR7-negative TemRA cells. The chain has TRBV4-3 and TRBJ2-1; 7 bases map to TRBD2. The TCR was taken from a man aged 30 to 39 in good health. Here the CDR3 reads CASSQDSGGSSYNEQFF. The CDR3 nucleotides read TGCGCCAGCAGCCAAGACTCCGGGGGGTCCTCCTACAATGAGCAGTTCTTC.